The sequence of this T cell receptor (beta chain) was determined in a study of patients and donors after allogeneic stem cell transplantation. One entry per CDR3 protein results from TCRdb running MiXCR on the RT-PCR reads. In the table there are about 410,000 distinct CDR3 sequences, approximately 16% of which are singletons. CDR1 is SNHLY and CDR2 is FYNNEI in the germline V gene. Trimming took off 4 bases at V and 7 bases at J, with 10 bases between the two ends. The CDR3 is 13 residues long. This clonotype was found a few times. This TCR came from a human donor who was either an allogeneic HSCT recipient or a stem cell or donor lymphocyte infusion donor (not recorded which). It is not recorded whose cells these are; they may come from a transplant donor. Sequencing was done on a sample of blood, either unsorted or a sorted T cell fraction (not recorded which). This chain connects TRBV2 to TRBJ1-4; D is unclear. DNA for the CDR3: TGTGCCAGCAGTGGACGGGTCGGTGAAAAACTGTTTTTT. Translating it yields CASSGRVGEKLFF.